The 11 T cell receptor beta chains below were found in one sample sequenced in a study of identical twins. TCRdb fed the 5' RACE reads into MiXCR, producing one record per CDR3 protein. This sample yields just under 650,000 distinct CDR3 sequences, of which around 7.5% are seen a single time; about 1.6% belongs to the top ten. The data also belong to a second study, concerning yellow fever vaccine responses in identical twins.

The sequencing input was PBMCs. These receptors originate from a young woman in good health.

This clonotype appeared a few times. V and J are TRBV6-6 and TRBJ2-1, with 7 bases lining up with TRBD1. The V and J ends lost 7 bases and 6 bases, in that order; junction bases with no gene match: 3. The V gene's germline CDR1 is MNHNY and CDR2 SVGAGI (reference sequence). The CDR3 has 12 amino acids. The CDR3 here is CASNSGGNEQFF. The CDR3, as DNA: TGTGCCAGCAACTCAGGGGGCAATGAGCAGTTCTTC.

This clonotype was seen many times. This chain joins TRBV3-1 and TRBJ1-6; a possible D gene is TRBD1 (6 bases). Germline V gives CDR1 LGHDT, CDR2 YNNKEL (reference sequence). This CDR3 region has 15 residues. Trimming cost V 1 base and J 5 bases, with 9 bases left between them. CDR3 sequence: CASSQGTADNSPLHF. CDR3 DNA: TGTGCCAGCAGCCAAGGGACAGCCGATAATTCACCCCTCCACTTT.

This clonotype occurred many times. CDR3 nucleotides: TGCAGCGTTGGGTTTACGGGAGGTTCCGAGCAGTACTTC. Protein: CSVGFTGGSEQYF. The chain has TRBV29-1 and TRBJ2-7; 7 bases line up with TRBD2. The CDR3 spans 13 residues. With 4 bases clipped from V and 6 bases from J, the junction kept 9 bases outside the gene matches. Germline-derived CDR1 and CDR2 are SQVTM and ANQGSEA.

This clonotype showed up many times. The chain carries TRBV5-1 and TRBJ2-7, with 9 bases identical to TRBD2. The CDR3 is made up of 15 amino acids. Germline V gene sequence: CDR1 SGHRS, CDR2 YFSETQ. V gave up 1 base and J gave up 2 bases; unmatched junction bases: 4. CDR3 DNA: TGCGCCAGCAGCTTGACTAGCGGGCCTACCTACGAGCAGTACTTC. Translation: CASSLTSGPTYEQYF.

The rearrangement links TRBV29-1 to TRBJ2-3, with TRBD2 matching over 11 bases. CDR1 SQVTM and CDR2 ANQGSEA come from the germline V gene. This CDR3 region has 15 residues. The V gene end was trimmed by 5 bases and the J gene end by 1 base; junction bases not matched to a gene: 5. CDR3 nucleotides: TGCAGCGTTAAACCGACTAGCGGGGGCACAGATACGCAGTATTTT. Its translation is CSVKPTSGGTDTQYF.

This clonotype was recorded many times. The J gene is TRBJ2-7, the V gene TRBV2, with 8 bases lining up with TRBD2. Germline CDR1 is SNHLY and CDR2 is FYNNEI. The CDR3 spans 16 residues. Trimming at V came to 6 bases and at J to 2 bases, leaving 12 bases not matched to a gene. The CDR3 coding sequence is TGTGCCAGCAGGGAACTTGGACTAGCTCGCCCCTACGAGCAGTACTTC. Translating it yields CASRELGLARPYEQYF.

This clonotype was observed a few times. The chain has TRBV5-1 and TRBJ2-7, with D tentatively TRBD2 (5 bases). CDR3 length: 14 amino acids. The germline V and J ends were trimmed by 0 bases and 3 bases, with 10 bases remaining between them. The germline V gene has CDR1 SGHRS and CDR2 YFSETQ. CDR3 in amino acids: CASSLVGEFYEQYF. The CDR3 DNA follows: TGCGCCAGCAGCTTGGTCGGGGAATTCTACGAGCAGTACTTC. The full variable domain, rest sourced from reference TRBV5-1 and TRBJ2-7, is KAGVTQTPRYLIKTRGQQVTLSCSPISGHRSVSWYQQTPGQGLQFLFEYFSETQRNKGNFPGRFSGRQFSNSRSEMNVSTLELGDSALYLCASSLVGEFYEQYFGPGTRLTVT.

V gene TRBV19 combines with J gene TRBJ1-2, with D unresolved. V was shortened by 1 base and J by 4 bases, with 7 bases between the two germline ends. This CDR3 has 13 amino acids. CDR1 and CDR2 (germline): LNHDA, SQIVND (reference sequence). CDR3 protein: CASSIARLYGYTF. CDR3 bases: TGTGCCAGTAGTATAGCCAGGCTCTATGGCTACACCTTC.

As DNA, the CDR3 is TGCAGTGCTAGACACAGTGACACTGAAGCTTTCTTT. Translated: CSARHSDTEAFF. The V and J genes are TRBV20-1 and TRBJ1-1; D gene ambiguous. V lost 2 bases and J lost 3, with 7 bases in between. CDR3 size: 12 residues. The germline V gene has CDR1 DFQATT and CDR2 SNEGSKA (reference sequence).

This clonotype was observed at least ten times. The genes are TRBV6-1 and TRBJ2-4, with a possible D match to TRBD1 (5 bases). The V end lost 7 bases, the J end lost 3 bases, and 19 bases lay between the germline ends. The CDR3 is made up of 16 amino acids. Germline CDR1 reads MNHNS; CDR2 reads SASEGT. CDR3 amino acids: CASTPQGQGSKNIQYF. CDR3 coding DNA: TGTGCCAGCACCCCGCAGGGTCAAGGTAGCAAAAACATTCAGTACTTC.

The sample holds many counts of this clonotype. This rearrangement joins TRBV12-3 or TRBV12-4 to TRBJ1-4; 7 bases are shared with TRBD1. CDR3 size: 15 residues. Losses at the gene ends were 4 bases for V and 2 bases for J; bases not matched to a gene: 4. CDR3: CASSSPTGTNEKLFF. The CDR3 bases are TGTGCCAGCAGTTCACCGACAGGGACTAATGAAAAACTGTTTTTT.